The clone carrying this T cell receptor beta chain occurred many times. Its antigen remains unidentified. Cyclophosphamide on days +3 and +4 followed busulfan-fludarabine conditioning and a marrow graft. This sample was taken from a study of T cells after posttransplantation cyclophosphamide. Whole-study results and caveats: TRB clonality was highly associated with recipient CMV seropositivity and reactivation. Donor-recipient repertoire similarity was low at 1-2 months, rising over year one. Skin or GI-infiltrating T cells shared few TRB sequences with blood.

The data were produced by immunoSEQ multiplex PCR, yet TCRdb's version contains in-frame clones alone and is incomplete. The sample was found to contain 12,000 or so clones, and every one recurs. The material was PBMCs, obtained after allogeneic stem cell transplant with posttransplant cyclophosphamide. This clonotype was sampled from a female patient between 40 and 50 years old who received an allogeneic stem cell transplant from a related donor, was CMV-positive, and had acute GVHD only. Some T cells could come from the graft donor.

CDR3 region: CSVRPLNTEAFF. The DNA of the CDR3 is TGCAGCGTCAGGCCCCTGAACACTGAAGCTTTCTTT. The chain has TRBV29-1 and TRBJ1-1; no clear D gene. CDR3 length: 12 amino acids. CDR1 and CDR2 (germline): SQVTM, ANQGSEA. Trimming took 6 bases from V and 0 from J, leaving 8 bases between them.